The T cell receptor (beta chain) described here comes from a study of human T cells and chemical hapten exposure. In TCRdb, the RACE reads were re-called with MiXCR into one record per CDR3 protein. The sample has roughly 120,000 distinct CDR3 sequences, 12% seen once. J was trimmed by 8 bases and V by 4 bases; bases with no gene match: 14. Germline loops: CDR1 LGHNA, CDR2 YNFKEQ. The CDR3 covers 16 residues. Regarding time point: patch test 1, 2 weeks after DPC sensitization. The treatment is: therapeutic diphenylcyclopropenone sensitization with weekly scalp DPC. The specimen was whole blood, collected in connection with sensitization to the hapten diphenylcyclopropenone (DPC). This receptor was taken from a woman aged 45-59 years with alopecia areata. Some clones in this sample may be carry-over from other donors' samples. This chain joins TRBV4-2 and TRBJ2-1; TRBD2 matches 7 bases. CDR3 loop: CASSLRGGVNDDEQFF. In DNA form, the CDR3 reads TGTGCCAGCAGCCTCCGCGGGGGAGTTAATGACGATGAGCAGTTCTTC.